This T cell receptor (beta chain) was found in a study of blood T cells in healthy people across ages (dated by TCRdb to between 2014 and 2016). Broadly, across the study: In model experiments, roughly one uniquely barcoded TCR beta cDNA molecule per two T cells was captured by template switching. The donors were split into four age groups: young (average around 15 years), middle-aged (about 40), aged (roughly 65) and long-lived (about 74). Donors of different ages were randomly distributed across sequencing lanes to avoid experimental bias. Two additional independent replicas of 1 million unique cDNA reads from the same blood draw were analyzed for two donors (one aged 18 to 30 and one aged 80 or older). Using deep sequencing normalized with unique cDNA molecular identifiers, the study measured how TCR beta repertoire diversity changes with age.

Donors were 35 to 40 systemically healthy Caucasian individuals from Russia aged roughly 6 to 90 years. Ten milliliters of peripheral blood were drawn from each donor into EDTA-treated Vacutainer tubes. PBMCs were isolated by Ficoll-Paque density-gradient centrifugation, with at least 6.5 million obtained per sample. Total RNA was extracted from PBMCs with Trizol reagent, with at least 6 micrograms obtained per sample. The percentages of naive CD45RAhigh/CD27high T cells were determined by flow cytometry on a PBMC aliquot from every donor. CDR1 and CDR2 were assigned from the germline V gene as SGDLS and YYNGEE. Relative to germline, V is missing 3 bases and J is missing 7 bases, with 9 bases of the junction outside any gene match. Including cysteine and phenylalanine, the CDR3 has 15 amino acids. The DNA shown is the 45-base CDR3, in frame from base 1. The paper's findings and limits, for the study overall: Estimates of total diversity based on one million sequenced T cells were considered lower bounds and underestimates. The CMV infection status of donors was not known, potentially confounding age-related changes in expanded clonotypes. Observed TCR beta diversity per million T cells fell roughly linearly with age, and a significant reduction was already apparent by age around 36. Because profiling used bulk unsorted PBMCs, naive and antigen-experienced compartments could not be compared conclusively. Observed TCR beta diversity correlated strongly with the percentage of naive T cells measured by flow cytometry. Compared with the aged group, the long-lived group had more naive CD4+ T cells, fewer expanded clones and increased TCR diversity, suggesting age selection.

Details on this clonotype: Its binding antigen is unknown. Base-call qualities are not available, and no considerably larger clone is one nucleotide away.

The library was generated by 5' RACE. The reads were generated on an Illumina HiSeq 2500. A second PCR of about 7 to 12 cycles was run with a J-beta primer mix and a sample-barcoded 5' primer. A template-switch 5' adaptor carrying 12 random nucleotides introduced a unique molecular identifier onto each TCR beta cDNA molecule. Each sample yielded at least 2.5 million CDR3-containing paired-end reads. All of the RNA was converted into first-strand cDNA using the Mint cDNA synthesis kit, with a TRBC-specific oligonucleotide serving as the primer. All cDNA was treated with uracil-DNA glycosylase and then went through a first 18-cycle PCR with the universal primers M1SS and BC2_uni_R. The authors' pipeline ran thus. Each sample was normalized by randomly selecting 1 million high-quality reads, each carrying a distinct molecular identifier. Instead of being binned into consensus sequences, reads that shared molecular identifiers were thrown out. MiTCR, set to a Q25 quality threshold and the strictest error-elimination algorithm, was used for CDR3 identification, clonotype clustering and error correction. A nonparametric unseen species model using Euler transformation provided a lower-bound estimate of total TCR beta diversity. TCRdb reanalyzed the raw reads on its own, using fastp at Q25 for trimming and MiXCR for clone calling, and kept in-frame beta chains. Rows merge per CDR3 protein into single entries with the most common DNA and genes. For this entry, the V and J calls and clone size follow TCRdb and not the study's own pipeline. The sample contains some 700,000 distinct CDR3 sequences, around 46% of them found a single time. Approximately 22% of the sample rests with the top ten.

Sequenced material: blood. This chain is built from TRBV9 and TRBJ2-3; TRBD2 lines up with 9 middle nucleotides. This TCR was recovered from a woman aged 55-70 years in good health. The CDR3 protein: CASSAGLAEGNTQYF. DNA sequence: TGTGCCAGCAGCGCGGGACTAGCAGAGGGGAATACGCAGTATTTT. With all but the CDR3 taken from the reference TRBV9 and TRBJ2-3 genes, the full variable domain is: DSGVTQTPKHLITATGQRVTLRCSPRSGDLSVYWYQQSLDQGLQFLIQYYNGEERAKGNILERFSAQQFPDLHSELNLSSLELGDSALYFCASSAGLAEGNTQYFGPGTRLTVL.